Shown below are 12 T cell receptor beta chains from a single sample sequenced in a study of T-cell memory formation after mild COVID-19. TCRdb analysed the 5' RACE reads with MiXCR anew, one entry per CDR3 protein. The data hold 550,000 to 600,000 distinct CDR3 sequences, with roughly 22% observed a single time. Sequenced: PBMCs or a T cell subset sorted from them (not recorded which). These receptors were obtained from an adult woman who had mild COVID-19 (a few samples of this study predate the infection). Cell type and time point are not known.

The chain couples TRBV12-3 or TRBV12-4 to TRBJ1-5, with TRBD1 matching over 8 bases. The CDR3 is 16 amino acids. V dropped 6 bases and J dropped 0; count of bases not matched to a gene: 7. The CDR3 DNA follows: TGTGCCAGCAGCCATGGGACAGGAATTAGCAATCAGCCCCAGCATTTT. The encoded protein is CASSHGTGISNQPQHF.

CDR3 sequence (DNA): TGCAGTGCTAGTCGGACCTACGAGCAGTACTTC. Its translation is CSASRTYEQYF. The chain carries TRBV20-1 and TRBJ2-7; D remains ambiguous. Germline CDR1 is DFQATT and CDR2 is SNEGSKA (reference sequence). V gave up 3 bases and J gave up 2 bases, with 5 bases separating them. The CDR3 covers 11 residues.

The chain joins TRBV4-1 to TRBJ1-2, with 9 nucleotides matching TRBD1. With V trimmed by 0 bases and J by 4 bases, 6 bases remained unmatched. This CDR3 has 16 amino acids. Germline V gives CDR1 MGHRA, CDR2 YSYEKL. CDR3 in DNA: TGCGCCAGCAGCCAAGATGGGACAGGGACTGGCTATGGCTACACCTTC. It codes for CASSQDGTGTGYGYTF.

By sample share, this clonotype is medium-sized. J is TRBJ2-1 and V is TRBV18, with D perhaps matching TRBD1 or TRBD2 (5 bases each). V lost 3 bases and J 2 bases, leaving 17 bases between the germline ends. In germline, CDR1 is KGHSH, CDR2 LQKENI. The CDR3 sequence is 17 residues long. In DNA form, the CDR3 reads TGTGCCAGCTCACCTCAGACCGGGACGGATCCCTACAATGAGCAGTTCTTC. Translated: CASSPQTGTDPYNEQFF.

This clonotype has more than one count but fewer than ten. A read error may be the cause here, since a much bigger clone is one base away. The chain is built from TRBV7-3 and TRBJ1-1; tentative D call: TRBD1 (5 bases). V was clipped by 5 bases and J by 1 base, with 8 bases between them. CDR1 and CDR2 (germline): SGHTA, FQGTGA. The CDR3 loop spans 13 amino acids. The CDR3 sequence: CASSLDKNTEAFF. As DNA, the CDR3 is TGTGCCAGCAGCCTGGACAAGAACACTGAAGCTTTCTTT.

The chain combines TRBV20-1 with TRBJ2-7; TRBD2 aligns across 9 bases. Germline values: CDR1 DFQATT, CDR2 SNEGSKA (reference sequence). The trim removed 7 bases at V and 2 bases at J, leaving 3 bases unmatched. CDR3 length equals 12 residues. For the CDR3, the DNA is TGCAGTGGTTCTAGCGGGACCTACGAGCAGTACTTC. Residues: CSGSSGTYEQYF.

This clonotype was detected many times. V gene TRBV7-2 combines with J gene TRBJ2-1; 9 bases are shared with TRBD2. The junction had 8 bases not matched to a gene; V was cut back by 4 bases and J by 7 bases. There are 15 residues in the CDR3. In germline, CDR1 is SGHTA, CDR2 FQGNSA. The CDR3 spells CASSSVAGARNEQFF. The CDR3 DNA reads TGTGCCAGCAGCTCCGTAGCGGGAGCTAGGAATGAGCAGTTCTTC. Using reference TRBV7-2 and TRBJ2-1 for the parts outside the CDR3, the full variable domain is GAGVSQSPSNKVTEKGKDVELRCDPISGHTALYWYRQSLGQGLEFLIYFQGNSAPDKSGLPSDRFSAERTGGSVSTLTIQRTQQEDSAVYLCASSSVAGARNEQFFGPGTRLTVL.

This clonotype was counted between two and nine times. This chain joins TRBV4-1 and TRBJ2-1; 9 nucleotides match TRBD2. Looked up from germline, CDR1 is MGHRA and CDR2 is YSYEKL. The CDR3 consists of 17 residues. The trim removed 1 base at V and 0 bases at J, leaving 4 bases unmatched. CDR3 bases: TGCGCCAGCAGCCAAGGCAGCGGGGGGAGCTCCTACAATGAGCAGTTCTTC. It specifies CASSQGSGGSSYNEQFF.

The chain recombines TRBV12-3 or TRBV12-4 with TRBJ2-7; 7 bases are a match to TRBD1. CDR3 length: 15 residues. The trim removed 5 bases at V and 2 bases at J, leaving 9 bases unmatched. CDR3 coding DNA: TGTGCCAGCAGTCTCGGACAGGTAGTGCCCTACGAGCAGTACTTC. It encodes CASSLGQVVPYEQYF.

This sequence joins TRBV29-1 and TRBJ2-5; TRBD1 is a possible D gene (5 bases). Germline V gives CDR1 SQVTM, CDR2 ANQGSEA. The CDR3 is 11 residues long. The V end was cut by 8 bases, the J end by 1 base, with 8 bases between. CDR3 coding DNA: TGCAGCATAGGGGTCCAAGAGACCCAGTACTTC. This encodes CSIGVQETQYF.

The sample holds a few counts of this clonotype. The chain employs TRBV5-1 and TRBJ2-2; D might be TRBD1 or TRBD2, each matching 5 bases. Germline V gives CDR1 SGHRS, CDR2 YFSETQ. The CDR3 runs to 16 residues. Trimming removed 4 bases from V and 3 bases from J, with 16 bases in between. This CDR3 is CASSVGPGQDTGELFF. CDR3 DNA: TGCGCCAGCAGCGTAGGACCGGGGCAGGACACCGGGGAGCTGTTTTTT.

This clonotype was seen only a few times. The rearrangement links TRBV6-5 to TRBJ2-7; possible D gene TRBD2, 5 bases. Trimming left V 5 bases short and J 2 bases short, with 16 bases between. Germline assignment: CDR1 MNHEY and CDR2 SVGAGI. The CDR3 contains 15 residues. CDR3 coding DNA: TGTGCCAGCAGTGTAACTAGTTCGACCCCCTACGAGCAGTACTTC. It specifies CASSVTSSTPYEQYF.